The 27 T cell receptor beta chains below come from one sample, sequenced in a study of T cell responses to AZD1222 COVID-19 vaccine. Measured with immunoSEQ multiplex PCR; TCRdb has only the in-frame clones, and not every one. The table shows around 220,000 clones, with roughly 94% occurring only once. The starting material was peripheral blood, obtained 28 days after the second dose of the MenACWY control vaccine. The receptor set was obtained from an adult who received the MenACWY meningococcal vaccine as a control.

The J gene is TRBJ1-5, the V gene TRBV3-1 (or the pseudogene TRBV3-2), with 7 nucleotides matching TRBD1. The germline gives CDR1 LGHDT, CDR2 YNNKEL (reference sequence). V gave up 5 bases and J gave up 6 bases; unmatched junction bases: 7. The CDR3 spans 14 residues. The CDR3 bases are TGTGCCAGCAGCGAATACAGGGGAGCTCAGCCCCAGCATTTT. Translating it yields CASSEYRGAQPQHF.

The chain has TRBV29-1 and TRBJ1-1, with D perhaps matching TRBD1 (5 bases). With 6 bases removed from V and 3 bases from J, the gap between germline ends came to 17 bases. The CDR3 has 14 residues. The germline V gene encodes CDR1 SQVTM and CDR2 ANQGSEA. This CDR3 is CSVPLIEGHTEAFF. As DNA, the CDR3 is TGCAGCGTCCCCTTAATAGAGGGACACACTGAAGCTTTCTTT. Variable domain in full (rest from reference TRBV29-1 and TRBJ1-1): SAVISQKPSRDICQRGTSLTIQCQVDSQVTMMFWYRQQPGQSLTLIATANQGSEATYESGFVIDKFPISRPNLTFSTLTVSNMSPEDSSIYLCSVPLIEGHTEAFFGQGTRLTVV.

The rearrangement uses TRBV5-6 and TRBJ1-4; no clear D. Germline CDR1 reads SGHDT; CDR2 reads YYEEEE. Trimming cost V 0 bases and J 8 bases, with 5 bases left between them. The CDR3 runs 12 residues. CDR3 protein: CASSLDREKLFF. DNA for the CDR3: TGTGCCAGCAGCTTGGACCGAGAAAAACTGTTTTTT.

The rearrangement links TRBV5-4 to TRBJ2-1; TRBD2 matches at 7 bases. Germline CDR1 SGHNT, CDR2 YYREEE (reference sequence). The trim removed 4 bases at V and 5 bases at J, leaving 12 bases unmatched. The CDR3 extends over 16 amino acids. CDR3 region: CASSPLGGVSHNEQFF. As DNA, the CDR3 is TGTGCCAGCAGCCCCTTGGGGGGGGTTTCCCACAATGAGCAGTTCTTC.

V and J are TRBV5-4 and TRBJ2-3, with 9 bases fitting TRBD2. The V and J ends lost 10 bases and 6 bases, in that order; junction bases with no gene match: 12. The CDR3 totals 14 residues. Germline-derived CDR1 and CDR2 are SGHNT and YYREEE (reference sequence). The CDR3 nucleotides are TGTGCCTCGGCGGGCGGGGGGGCCTTGGATACGCAGTATTTT. It translates to CASAGGGALDTQYF. Together with reference TRBV5-4 and TRBJ2-3, the CDR3 gives the full variable domain: ETGVTQSPTHLIKTRGQQVTLRCSSQSGHNTVSWYQQALGQGPQFIFQYYREEENGRGNFPPRFSGLQFPNYSSELNVNALELDDSALYLCASAGGGALDTQYFGPGTRLTVL.

The CDR3 DNA sequence: TGTGCCAGTAGTATTCTGCGGGGGCAAGAAAAACTGTTTTTT. It codes for CASSILRGQEKLFF. The rearrangement links TRBV19 to TRBJ1-4; TRBD1 might be the D (6 bases). Germline V CDR1 and CDR2: LNHDA, SQIVND (reference sequence). V lost 3 bases and J 8 bases, leaving 13 bases between the germline ends. The CDR3 is 14 amino acids. The whole variable domain, filled in from reference TRBV19 and TRBJ1-4, reads DGGITQSPKYLFRKEGQNVTLSCEQNLNHDAMYWYRQDPGQGLRLIYYSQIVNDFQKGDIAEGYSVSREKKESFPLTVTSAQKNPTAFYLCASSILRGQEKLFFGSGTQLSVL.

The V gene is TRBV9, the J gene TRBJ2-5; TRBD2 agrees at 8 bases. The CDR3 contains 17 residues. Losses at the gene ends were 4 bases for V and 1 base for J; bases not matched to a gene: 12. The germline gives CDR1 SGDLS, CDR2 YYNGEE. This chain's CDR3 is CASSSGRTGGPQETQYF. The CDR3 bases are TGTGCCAGCAGCTCCGGCCGGACGGGGGGGCCCCAAGAGACCCAGTACTTC. Supplemented by reference TRBV9 and TRBJ2-5, the full variable domain reads DSGVTQTPKHLITATGQRVTLRCSPRSGDLSVYWYQQSLDQGLQFLIQYYNGEERAKGNILERFSAQQFPDLHSELNLSSLELGDSALYFCASSSGRTGGPQETQYFGPGTRLLVL.

The chain uses TRBV6-4 and TRBJ2-5; 14 bases line up with TRBD2. The ends lost 4 bases at V and 4 bases at J; junction bases unmatched: 2. The CDR3 loop spans 15 amino acids. Germline CDR1 is MRHNA and CDR2 is SNTAGT. The CDR3 protein is CASSAGTSGGETQYF. CDR3 DNA sequence: TGTGCCAGCAGTGCCGGGACTAGCGGGGGAGAGACCCAGTACTTC.

The rearrangement links TRBV21-1 to TRBJ2-3; the table's D call of TRBD2 was not tested on the DNA. TRBV21-1 is recorded as a pseudogene. The length of the CDR3 is 18 residues. The CDR3 DNA follows: TGTGCCAGCAGCATGCGTTCCTCTAGCGGGAAAGGAACAGATACGCAGTATTTT. Translated: CASSMRSSSGKGTDTQYF.

This sequence joins TRBV28 and TRBJ2-7, with unresolved D. CDR1 and CDR2 (germline): MDHEN, SYDVKM. V shed 5 bases and J shed 2 bases, with 16 bases lying between them. The CDR3 length is 15 residues. The CDR3 DNA reads TGTGCCAGCAGTACCATCGGACGCCAGACCTACGAGCAGTACTTC. It translates to CASSTIGRQTYEQYF.

The rearrangement uses TRBV27 and TRBJ2-3; no definite D call. The CDR3 sequence is 10 residues long. CDR1 is MNHEY and CDR2 is SMNVEV in the germline V gene (reference sequence). Trimming shortened V by 8 bases and J by 5 bases, and 5 bases separated the two germline ends. CDR3 protein: CASGGDTQYF. The CDR3 coding sequence is TGTGCCAGCGGCGGAGATACGCAGTATTTT.

The chain combines TRBV14 with TRBJ1-1, with D perhaps TRBD1 (6 bases). V was trimmed by 3 bases and J by 0 bases, leaving 11 bases between them. Germline CDR1 SGHDN, CDR2 FVKESK. CDR3 size: 15 residues. The CDR3 region is CASSHRQDMNTEAFF. The CDR3 bases are TGTGCCAGCAGCCATAGACAGGACATGAACACTGAAGCTTTCTTT.

V and J are TRBV6-5 and TRBJ2-1, with D possibly matching TRBD2 (6 bases). Per the germline V gene, CDR1 is MNHEY and CDR2 is SVGAGI. The CDR3 sequence is 13 residues long. V was cut by 11 bases and J by 0 bases, with 11 bases left in between. The DNA of the CDR3 is TGTGCCGCTGGGCGGGACTCCTACAATGAGCAGTTCTTC. Its translation: CAAGRDSYNEQFF.

The chain uses TRBV7-9 and TRBJ2-7; tentative D call: TRBD2 (5 bases). V was shortened by 2 bases and J by 7 bases, with 15 bases between the two germline ends. This CDR3 is 14 amino acids long. Germline CDR1 and CDR2: SEHNR and FQNEAQ (reference sequence). The CDR3 region is CASSLSDGLREQYF. CDR3 DNA: TGTGCCAGCAGCTTATCAGACGGACTGAGGGAGCAGTACTTC.

Note on this clone: This sample also contains other DNA sequences that code for the same CDR3. The rearrangement links TRBV7-9 to TRBJ2-5; D gene ambiguous. Trimming removed 5 bases at V and 5 bases at J, with 6 bases between. There are 11 residues in the CDR3. CDR1 SEHNR and CDR2 FQNEAQ come from the germline V gene (reference sequence). The CDR3 reads CASSSTETQYF. The CDR3 DNA sequence: TGTGCCAGCAGCAGTACGGAGACCCAGTACTTC. Based on the CDR3 plus reference TRBV7-9 and TRBJ2-5, the full variable domain is DTGVSQNPRHKITKRGQNVTFRCDPISEHNRLYWYRQTLGQGPEFLTYFQNEAQLEKSRLLSDRFSAERPKGSFSTLEIQRTEQGDSAMYLCASSSTETQYFGPGTRLLVL.

The chain joins TRBV6-2 or TRBV6-3 to TRBJ2-7; TRBD2 agrees at 7 bases. The CDR3 covers 17 residues. The trim removed 4 bases at V and 2 bases at J, leaving 14 bases unmatched. CDR1 and CDR2 (germline): MNHEY, SVGEGT. CDR3 DNA sequence: TGTGCCAGCAGTTCCATCCTCGGTAGCGGGTTTACCTACGAGCAGTACTTC. Protein: CASSSILGSGFTYEQYF.

The CDR3 DNA sequence: TGTGCCACCAGCGGACCCGGACTAGCGGGACGAGACGAGCAGTACTTC. This encodes CATSGPGLAGRDEQYF. V gene TRBV15 combines with J gene TRBJ2-7; 12 bases agree with TRBD2. The CDR3 extends over 16 amino acids. Looked up from germline, CDR1 is LNHNV and CDR2 is YYDKDF (reference sequence). The V and J ends lost 5 bases and 5 bases, in that order; junction bases with no gene match: 10.

The CDR3, as DNA: TGTGCCTGGATCCCAGGCCAGGGCTATGGCTACACCTTC. It encodes CAWIPGQGYGYTF. The V call is TRBV30, the J call TRBJ1-2, with a tentative D call TRBD1 (5 bases). The CDR3 length is 13 residues. V shed 4 bases and J shed 4 bases, with 13 bases lying between them. Germline V gene sequence: CDR1 GTSNPN, CDR2 SVGIG (reference sequence).

The chain links TRBV12-3 or TRBV12-4 to TRBJ2-3; no clear D. V shed 6 bases and J shed 8 bases, with 12 bases lying between them. This CDR3 has 12 residues. CDR3 in amino acids: CASSRLGFTQYF. CDR3 sequence (DNA): TGTGCCAGCAGCCGCCTGGGGTTTACGCAGTATTTT.

The gene calls are TRBV3-1 (or the pseudogene TRBV3-2) and TRBJ2-3; TRBD2 matches 10 bases. CDR3 size: 19 residues. CDR1 LGHDT and CDR2 YNNKEL come from the germline V gene (reference sequence). J was trimmed by 4 bases and V by 3 bases; bases with no gene match: 16. CDR3 residues: CASSHPRVAGGREPDTQYF. The CDR3 DNA is TGTGCCAGCAGCCACCCTCGGGTAGCGGGGGGACGGGAGCCAGATACGCAGTATTTT.

V usage is TRBV28 and J usage is TRBJ1-1, with 8 positions matching TRBD1. V shed 5 bases, J shed 1 base, and the junction held 6 bases outside the gene matches. The length of the CDR3 is 15 residues. The germline CDR1 and CDR2 sequences are MDHEN and SYDVKM. In DNA form, the CDR3 reads TGTGCCAGCAGTACAAACAGGGGGGGGAACACTGAAGCTTTCTTT. Translated: CASSTNRGGNTEAFF.

The J gene is TRBJ1-1, the V gene TRBV19; TRBD1 might be the D (5 bases). With 4 bases removed from V and 6 bases from J, the gap between germline ends came to 12 bases. The germline V gene encodes CDR1 LNHDA and CDR2 SQIVND (reference sequence). The CDR3 totals 13 residues. The CDR3 nucleotides read TGTGCCAGTAGTACCGGGGACGGTTCTGAAGCTTTCTTT. It codes for CASSTGDGSEAFF.

The chain carries TRBV27 and TRBJ1-6; D unclear. The CDR3 is made up of 14 amino acids. Germline lookup yields CDR1 MNHEY and CDR2 SMNVEV (reference sequence). V lost 7 bases, J lost 0 bases, and 7 bases lay in between. The CDR3 protein is CASKLSSYNSPLHF. CDR3 sequence (DNA): TGTGCCAGCAAGTTGAGCTCCTATAATTCACCCCTCCACTTT.

This chain links TRBV5-5 with TRBJ1-2, with a weak D call TRBD1 (5 bases). Trimming removed 0 bases at V and 2 bases at J, with 14 bases between. The length of the CDR3 is 16 residues. Germline V gene sequence: CDR1 SGHKS, CDR2 YYEKEE (reference sequence). The CDR3 spells CASSLEPGPANYGYTF. In DNA, the CDR3 is TGTGCCAGCAGCTTGGAACCAGGGCCAGCCAACTATGGCTACACCTTC.

CDR3 sequence (DNA): TGTGCCAGCAGCTTAGGTTCCGCCAGCGGGAGCTACAATGAGCAGTTCTTC. The encoded protein is CASSLGSASGSYNEQFF. The J gene is TRBJ2-1, the V gene TRBV11-3; 8 bases align to TRBD2. The CDR3 spans 17 residues. The junction had 8 bases not matched to a gene; V was cut back by 1 base and J by 3 bases. Germline V CDR1 and CDR2: SGHNT, YENEEA.

The V call is TRBV6-5, the J call TRBJ2-1; D remains ambiguous. V lost 7 bases to trimming and J lost 2 bases, with 3 bases between them. Germline V CDR1 and CDR2: MNHEY, SVGAGI. The length of the CDR3 is 11 residues. CDR3 sequence (DNA): TGTGCCAGCAAAGCCTACAATGAGCAGTTCTTC. Translating it yields CASKAYNEQFF.

This rearrangement joins TRBV18 to TRBJ2-7; 10 bases map to TRBD1. The CDR3 is made up of 14 amino acids. Germline V gene lookup returns CDR1 KGHSH and CDR2 LQKENI. V shed 3 bases, J shed 5 bases, and the junction held 4 bases outside the gene matches. The CDR3 DNA sequence: TGTGCCAGCTCACCCGGGACAGGGGACGACGAGCAGTACTTC. As protein: CASSPGTGDDEQYF.